These T cell receptor beta chains were read from a single sample in a study of T cell responses to AZD1222 COVID-19 vaccine. TCRdb's copy holds only in-frame clones and misses some; the assay was immunoSEQ multiplex PCR. The table includes roughly 170,000 clones, around nine tenths detected once. This specimen was peripheral blood, taken on day 0 of AZD1222 vaccination. The origin of the receptors is an adult in good health. Each CDR3 is given with its conserved first and last residue. Fields, in order: V gene, J gene, D gene, CDR3 DNA, CDR3 protein. A D gene is named only where the DNA matches it firmly.

>TRBV7-9|TRBJ1-6|-
TGTGCCAGCAGCTTGGGGGGGGATTCACCCCTCCACTTT
CASSLGGDSPLHF
>TRBV11-1|TRBJ2-2|-
TGTGCCAGCAGCCCGAAGGCAACTGGGGAGCTGTTTTTT
CASSPKATGELFF
>TRBV5-1|TRBJ1-4|-
TGCGCCAGCAGCTTGTTAAGAGGTTCGCTTAATGAAAAACTGTTTTTT
CASSLLRGSLNEKLFF
>TRBV29-1|TRBJ2-5|-
TGCAGCGTTGCTCCCGGGGAGACCCAGTACTTC
CSVAPGETQYF
>TRBV27|TRBJ2-3|TRBD1
TGTGCCAGCAGTTTAAATTTCCGGACAGGTAGAGATACGCAGTATTTT
CASSLNFRTGRDTQYF
>TRBV4-3|TRBJ1-5|-
TGCGCCAGCAGCCAAGATCTTGGGGTACAGGGTTTTCAGCCCCAGCATTTT
CASSQDLGVQGFQPQHF
>TRBV12-3/TRBV12-4|TRBJ2-7|-
TGTGCCAGCACCTGGGGGGTCCACGAGCAGTACTTC
CASTWGVHEQYF
>TRBV10-3|TRBJ2-7|TRBD2
TGTGCCATCAGGGCCGGACTAGTCTACGAGCAGTACTTC
CAIRAGLVYEQYF
>TRBV24-1|TRBJ2-7|-
TGTGCCACCAGTGGGGGCCTCAAAGGCTCCTACGAGCAGTACTTC
CATSGGLKGSYEQYF
>TRBV9|TRBJ2-7|TRBD2
TGTGCCAGCAGTGAGGGACTAGACTACGAGCAGTACTTC
CASSEGLDYEQYF